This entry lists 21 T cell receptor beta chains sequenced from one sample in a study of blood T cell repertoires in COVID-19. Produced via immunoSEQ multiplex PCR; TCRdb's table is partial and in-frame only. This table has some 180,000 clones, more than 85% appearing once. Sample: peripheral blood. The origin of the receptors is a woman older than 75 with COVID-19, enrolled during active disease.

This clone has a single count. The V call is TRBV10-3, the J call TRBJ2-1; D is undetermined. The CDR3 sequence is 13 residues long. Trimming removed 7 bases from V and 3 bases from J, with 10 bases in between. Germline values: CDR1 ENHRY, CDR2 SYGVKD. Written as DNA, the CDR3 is TGTGCCATCACCGACCGGAGCTACAATGAGCAGTTCTTC. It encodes CAITDRSYNEQFF.

The CDR3 DNA reads as TGTGCCAGCAGGACAGGGAGCTCCTACGAGCAGTACTTC. Translating it yields CASRTGSSYEQYF. The chain links TRBV28 to TRBJ2-7; TRBD1 matches at 7 bases. Trimming took 6 bases from V and 0 from J; bases not matched to a gene: 2. Per the germline V gene, CDR1 is MDHEN and CDR2 is SYDVKM. The CDR3 runs 13 residues.

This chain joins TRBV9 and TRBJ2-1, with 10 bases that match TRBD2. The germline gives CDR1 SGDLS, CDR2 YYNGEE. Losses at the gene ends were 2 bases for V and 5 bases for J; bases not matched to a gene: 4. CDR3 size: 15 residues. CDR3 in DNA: TGTGCCAGCAGCGTGGGACTAGCGAGCAACAATGAGCAGTTCTTC. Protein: CASSVGLASNNEQFF. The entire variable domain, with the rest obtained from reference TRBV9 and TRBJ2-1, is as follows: DSGVTQTPKHLITATGQRVTLRCSPRSGDLSVYWYQQSLDQGLQFLIQYYNGEERAKGNILERFSAQQFPDLHSELNLSSLELGDSALYFCASSVGLASNNEQFFGPGTRLTVL.

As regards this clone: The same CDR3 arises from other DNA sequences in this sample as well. CDR3 DNA sequence: TGTGCCAGCTCACCAGGGCCCACCGGGGAGCTGTTTTTT. Encoded protein: CASSPGPTGELFF. The chain joins TRBV18 to TRBJ2-2; the D is unclear. The V gene's germline CDR1 is KGHSH and CDR2 LQKENI. Trimming removed 2 bases from V and 4 bases from J, with 5 bases in between. This CDR3 has 13 residues.

The DNA for the CDR3 is TGTGCCAGCAGCGTAGAGGGACAGGGCTATGGCTACACCTTC. It translates to CASSVEGQGYGYTF. The chain joins TRBV9 to TRBJ1-2, with 9 bases aligning to TRBD1. V lost 0 bases to trimming and J lost 4 bases; unmatched junction nucleotides: 1. This CDR3 is built from 14 residues. CDR1 and CDR2 (germline): SGDLS, YYNGEE. The variable domain in full, completed from reference TRBV9 and TRBJ1-2, reads DSGVTQTPKHLITATGQRVTLRCSPRSGDLSVYWYQQSLDQGLQFLIQYYNGEERAKGNILERFSAQQFPDLHSELNLSSLELGDSALYFCASSVEGQGYGYTFGSGTRLTVV.

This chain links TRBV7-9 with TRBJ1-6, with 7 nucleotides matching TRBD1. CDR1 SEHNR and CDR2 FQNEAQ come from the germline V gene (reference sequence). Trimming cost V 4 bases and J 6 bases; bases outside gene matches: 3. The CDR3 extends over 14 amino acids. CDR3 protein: CASSSWDSNSPLHF. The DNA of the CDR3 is TGTGCCAGCAGCTCTTGGGACAGTAATTCACCCCTCCACTTT. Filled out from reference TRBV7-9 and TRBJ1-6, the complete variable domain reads DTGVSQNPRHKITKRGQNVTFRCDPISEHNRLYWYRQTLGQGPEFLTYFQNEAQLEKSRLLSDRFSAERPKGSFSTLEIQRTEQGDSAMYLCASSSWDSNSPLHFGNGTRLTVT.

The CDR3 DNA follows: TGCGCCAGCAGCACTTTAGCGGGAGGGAACACCGGGGAGCTGTTTTTT. Protein sequence: CASSTLAGGNTGELFF. This chain links TRBV5-1 with TRBJ2-2, with 10 bases aligning to TRBD2. The germline CDR1 and CDR2 sequences are SGHRS and YFSETQ. This CDR3 has 16 amino acids. V shed 4 bases and J 1 base; nucleotides not matched to a gene: 4.

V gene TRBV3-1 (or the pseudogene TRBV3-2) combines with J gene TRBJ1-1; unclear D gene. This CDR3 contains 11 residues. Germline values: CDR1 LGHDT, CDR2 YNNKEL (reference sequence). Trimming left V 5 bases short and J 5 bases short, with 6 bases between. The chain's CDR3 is CASSSLTEAFF. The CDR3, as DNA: TGTGCCAGCAGCTCCCTTACTGAAGCTTTCTTT.

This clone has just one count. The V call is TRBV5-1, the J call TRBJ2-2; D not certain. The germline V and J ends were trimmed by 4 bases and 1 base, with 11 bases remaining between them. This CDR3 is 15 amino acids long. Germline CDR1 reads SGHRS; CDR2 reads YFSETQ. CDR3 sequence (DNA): TGCGCCAGCAGCCACCGGGTTCAGAACACCGGGGAGCTGTTTTTT. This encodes CASSHRVQNTGELFF.

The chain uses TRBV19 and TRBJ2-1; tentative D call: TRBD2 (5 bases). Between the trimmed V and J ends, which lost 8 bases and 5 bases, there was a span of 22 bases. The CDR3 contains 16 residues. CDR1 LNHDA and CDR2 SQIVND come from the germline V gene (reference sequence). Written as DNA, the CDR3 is TGTGCCAGTGCCACCGACACTAGTCCATTCGACAATGAGCAGTTCTTC. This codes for CASATDTSPFDNEQFF.

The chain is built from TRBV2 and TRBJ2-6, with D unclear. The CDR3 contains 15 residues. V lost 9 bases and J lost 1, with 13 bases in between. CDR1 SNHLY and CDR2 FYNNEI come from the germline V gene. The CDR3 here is CASRLGRSGANVLTF. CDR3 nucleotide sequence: TGTGCCAGTCGCTTAGGCAGGTCTGGGGCCAACGTCCTGACTTTC.

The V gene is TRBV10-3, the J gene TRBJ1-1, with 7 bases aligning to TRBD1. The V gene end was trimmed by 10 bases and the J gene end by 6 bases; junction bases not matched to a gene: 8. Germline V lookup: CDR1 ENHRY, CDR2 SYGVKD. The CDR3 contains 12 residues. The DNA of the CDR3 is TGTGCCACTATTTCAGGGGGACCTGAAGCTTTCTTT. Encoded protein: CATISGGPEAFF.

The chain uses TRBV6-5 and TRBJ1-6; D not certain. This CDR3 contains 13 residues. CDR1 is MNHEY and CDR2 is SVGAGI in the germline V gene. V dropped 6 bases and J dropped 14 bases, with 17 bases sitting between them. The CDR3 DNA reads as TGTGCCAGCAGAGATACTCCGGTACTATCCCTCCACTTT. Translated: CASRDTPVLSLHF.

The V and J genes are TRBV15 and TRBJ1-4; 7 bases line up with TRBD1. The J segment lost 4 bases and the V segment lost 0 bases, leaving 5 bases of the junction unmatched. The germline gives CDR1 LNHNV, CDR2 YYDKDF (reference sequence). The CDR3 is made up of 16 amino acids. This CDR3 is CATSRDRTGHNEKLFF. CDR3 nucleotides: TGTGCCACCAGCAGAGATAGGACAGGTCATAATGAAAAACTGTTTTTT.

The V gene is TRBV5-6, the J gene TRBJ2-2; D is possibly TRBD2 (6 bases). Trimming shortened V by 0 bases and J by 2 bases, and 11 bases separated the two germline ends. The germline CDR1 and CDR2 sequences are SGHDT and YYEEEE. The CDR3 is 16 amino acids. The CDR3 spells CASSLGAGLNTGELFF. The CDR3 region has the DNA TGTGCCAGCAGCTTGGGGGCGGGGTTAAACACCGGGGAGCTGTTTTTT.

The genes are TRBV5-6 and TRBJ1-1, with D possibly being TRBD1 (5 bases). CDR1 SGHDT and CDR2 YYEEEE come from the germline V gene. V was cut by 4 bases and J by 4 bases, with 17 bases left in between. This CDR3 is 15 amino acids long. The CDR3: CASSPSGRVGTEAFF. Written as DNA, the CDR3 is TGTGCCAGCAGCCCGTCGGGCAGGGTTGGCACTGAAGCTTTCTTT.

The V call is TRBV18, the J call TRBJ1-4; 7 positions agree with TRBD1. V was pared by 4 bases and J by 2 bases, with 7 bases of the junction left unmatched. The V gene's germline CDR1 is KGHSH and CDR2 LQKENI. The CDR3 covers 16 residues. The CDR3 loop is CASSQPGDSTNEKLFF. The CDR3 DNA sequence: TGTGCCAGCTCACAACCCGGGGACAGCACTAATGAAAAACTGTTTTTT.

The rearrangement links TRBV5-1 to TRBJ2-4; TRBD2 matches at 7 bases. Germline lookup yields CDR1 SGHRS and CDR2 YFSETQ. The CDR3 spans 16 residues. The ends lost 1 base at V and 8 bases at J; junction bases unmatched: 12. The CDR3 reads CASSLSSGLRRDIQYF. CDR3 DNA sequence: TGCGCCAGCAGCTTGTCTAGCGGCCTAAGGCGTGACATTCAGTACTTC.

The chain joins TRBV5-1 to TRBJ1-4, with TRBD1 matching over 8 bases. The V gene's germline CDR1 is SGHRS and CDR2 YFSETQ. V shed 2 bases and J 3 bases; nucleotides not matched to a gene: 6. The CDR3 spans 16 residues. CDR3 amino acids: CASSLQGGWSNEKLFF. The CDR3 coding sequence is TGCGCCAGCAGCTTACAGGGGGGCTGGTCTAATGAAAAACTGTTTTTT.

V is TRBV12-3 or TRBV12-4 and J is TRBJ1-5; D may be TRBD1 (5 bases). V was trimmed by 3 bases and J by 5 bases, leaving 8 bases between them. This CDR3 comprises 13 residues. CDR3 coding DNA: TGTGCCAGCAGTTTGGGGGGGTATCAGCCCCAGCATTTT. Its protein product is CASSLGGYQPQHF.

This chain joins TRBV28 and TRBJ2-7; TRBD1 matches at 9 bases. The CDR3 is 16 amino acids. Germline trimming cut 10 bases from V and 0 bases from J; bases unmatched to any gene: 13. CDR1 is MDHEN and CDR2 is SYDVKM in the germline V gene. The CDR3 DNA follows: TGTGCCACCGTTGGGTTAGGACAGGGGTTCTCCTACGAGCAGTACTTC. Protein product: CATVGLGQGFSYEQYF.